These T cell receptor beta chains were read from a single sample in a study of response to subunit inactivated influenza vaccine. TCRdb reanalysed the RT-PCR reads using MiXCR and keeps one entry per CDR3 protein. The sample has about half a million distinct CDR3 sequences, around 25% seen once; the top ten hold 1.5% to 2%. The input for sequencing was CD4+ T cells sorted from PBMCs, taken roughly 5 days after vaccination. The origin of the receptors is a man aged 45-65 years who received an inactivated influenza vaccine. Each CDR3 is given with its conserved first and last residue. D genes are given only for firm matches. Clone size appears in some rows only: once, few, many, or a class for an expanded clone.

D gene	CDR3 length	J gene	clone size	V gene	CDR3 protein	CDR3 DNA
TRBD1	15	TRBJ2-5	-	TRBV7-2	CASSARTGSWETQYF	TGTGCCAGCAGCGCAAGGACAGGGTCATGGGAGACCCAGTACTTC
TRBD1	14	TRBJ1-1	-	TRBV3-1	CASSRWTGNTEAFF	TGTGCCAGCAGCCGGTGGACAGGGAACACTGAAGCTTTCTTT
TRBD2	14	TRBJ2-7	many	TRBV20-1	CSARGGSGGDEQYF	TGCAGTGCTAGAGGGGGTAGCGGGGGCGACGAGCAGTACTTC
TRBD1	12	TRBJ2-5	few	TRBV29-1	CSVVRGIETQYF	TGCAGCGTTGTCAGGGGGATAGAGACCCAGTACTTC
-	12	TRBJ2-5	few	TRBV6-6	CASRPAEETQYF	TGTGCCAGCAGACCGGCGGAAGAGACCCAGTACTTC
-	13	TRBJ2-3	-	TRBV11-2	CASSLGGTKPIIF	TGTGCCAGCAGCTTAGGAGGGACCAAGCCGATCATTTTT
-	15	TRBJ1-1	-	TRBV6-5	CASSYSGDGLPEAFF	TGTGCCAGCAGTTACTCCGGGGACGGGTTACCTGAAGCTTTCTTT
-	14	TRBJ2-5	few	TRBV7-2	CASSSGALRETQYF	TGTGCCAGCAGCTCGGGGGCCCTCCGAGAGACCCAGTACTTC
-	14	TRBJ2-1	-	TRBV12-3/TRBV12-4	CASRSGRVVNEQFF	TGTGCCAGCAGGTCGGGACGGGTGGTCAATGAGCAGTTCTTC
TRBD1	14	TRBJ2-1	few	TRBV19	CASSVGTDYNEQFF	TGTGCCAGTAGTGTTGGGACAGACTACAATGAGCAGTTCTTC
-	14	TRBJ2-3	-	TRBV28	CASRRPGPTDTQYF	TGTGCCAGCAGACGCCCGGGTCCCACAGATACGCAGTATTTT
-	16	TRBJ2-7	-	TRBV15	CATSSQRGGSLYEQYF	TGTGCCACCAGCAGTCAAAGAGGAGGGTCTCTCTACGAGCAGTACTTC
-	12	TRBJ1-6	few	TRBV6-6	CASSYEVRSLHF	TGTGCCAGCAGTTACGAGGTGCGTTCCCTCCACTTT
-	13	TRBJ2-7	few	TRBV20-1	CSVIRDNSYEQYF	TGCAGTGTCATCCGGGACAACTCCTACGAGCAGTACTTC
-	16	TRBJ1-2	few	TRBV4-2	CASSQDISGVHYGYTF	TGTGCCAGCAGCCAAGATATTTCGGGCGTCCATTATGGCTACACCTTC
-	11	TRBJ1-1	few	TRBV2	CASSEWGEAFF	TGTGCCAGCAGTGAATGGGGTGAAGCTTTCTTT
-	14	TRBJ2-7	-	TRBV20-1	CSAPTLSKGGEQYF	TGCAGTGCCCCTACGCTGTCTAAGGGTGGGGAGCAGTACTTC
TRBD1	16	TRBJ2-2	-	TRBV5-1	CASSGKTGAGTGELFF	TGCGCCAGCAGCGGGAAGACAGGGGCGGGCACCGGGGAGCTGTTTTTT
TRBD1	15	TRBJ1-2	-	TRBV5-1	CASSLTGTGSYGYTF	TGCGCCAGCAGCTTAACCGGGACAGGGAGCTATGGCTACACCTTC
-	13	TRBJ1-1	few	TRBV11-2	CASRGPRNTEAFF	TGTGCCAGCAGGGGACCGAGGAACACTGAAGCTTTCTTT
-	13	TRBJ2-7	-	TRBV6-6	CASRFDFTYEQYF	TGTGCCAGCAGATTCGACTTCACCTACGAGCAGTACTTC
-	16	TRBJ2-1	-	TRBV20-1	CSARGTGKSSYNEQFF	TGCAGTGCTAGAGGTACAGGGAAAAGCTCCTACAATGAGCAGTTCTTC
-	13	TRBJ2-3	many	TRBV29-1	CSDQRTAADTQYF	TGCAGCGATCAAAGGACGGCCGCGGATACGCAGTATTTT
-	15	TRBJ1-4	-	TRBV11-2	CASSLVGTPSKKLFF	TGTGCCAGCAGCTTAGTCGGGACCCCTTCGAAAAAACTGTTTTTT
-	15	TRBJ2-7	few	TRBV12-3/TRBV12-4	CASSLTGLGGSEQYF	TGTGCCAGCAGTCTAACGGGCCTCGGCGGGTCCGAGCAGTACTTC
-	13	TRBJ1-6	-	TRBV30	CAWSEMTRSPLHF	TGTGCCTGGAGTGAAATGACGCGTTCACCCCTCCACTTT
TRBD1	13	TRBJ1-2	few	TRBV20-1	CSARQGGGYGYTF	TGCAGTGCTCGTCAGGGGGGCGGATATGGCTACACCTTC
-	14	TRBJ2-5	few	TRBV5-1	CASSLRTAEGTQYF	TGCGCCAGCAGCTTAAGGACAGCCGAGGGGACCCAGTACTTC
TRBD1	14	TRBJ2-7	-	TRBV24-1	CATSGAPGGYEQYF	TGTGCCACCAGTGGTGCCCCAGGGGGATACGAGCAGTACTTC
-	14	TRBJ2-5	-	TRBV2	CASSEMLARETQYF	TGTGCCAGCAGTGAAATGCTAGCCCGAGAGACCCAGTACTTC
-	13	TRBJ1-5	-	TRBV6-1	CASRSRVSQPQHF	TGTGCCAGCAGGTCAAGGGTATCCCAGCCCCAGCATTTT
-	13	TRBJ1-1	few	TRBV20-1	CSAKQSGWTEAFF	TGCAGTGCTAAACAATCGGGGTGGACTGAAGCTTTCTTT
-	15	TRBJ2-3	-	TRBV7-8	CASIGESETTTTQYF	TGTGCCAGCATTGGGGAAAGTGAGACCACCACTACGCAGTATTTT
TRBD2	20	TRBJ2-3	-	TRBV4-3	CASSQWGFSPTSGSTDTQYF	TGCGCCAGCAGCCAATGGGGCTTTTCCCCGACTAGCGGGAGTACAGATACGCAGTATTTT
-	13	TRBJ1-5	few	TRBV20-1	CSARAGGDQPQHF	TGCAGTGCTCGTGCCGGGGGGGATCAGCCCCAGCATTTT
-	12	TRBJ1-2	-	TRBV30	CAWRPSGTGYTF	TGTGCCTGGAGACCCAGCGGGACAGGCTACACCTTC
-	15	TRBJ2-3	few	TRBV7-2	CASSLVGIGIDTQYF	TGTGCCAGCAGCTTAGTCGGGATAGGGATAGATACGCAGTATTTT
TRBD2	18	TRBJ2-3	few	TRBV15	CATSRDLRKGGGADTQYF	TGTGCCACCAGCAGAGATCTTCGTAAGGGCGGGGGAGCAGATACGCAGTATTTT
TRBD1	13	TRBJ2-7	few	TRBV7-9	CASSMGQGYEQYF	TGTGCCAGCAGCATGGGACAGGGCTACGAGCAGTACTTC